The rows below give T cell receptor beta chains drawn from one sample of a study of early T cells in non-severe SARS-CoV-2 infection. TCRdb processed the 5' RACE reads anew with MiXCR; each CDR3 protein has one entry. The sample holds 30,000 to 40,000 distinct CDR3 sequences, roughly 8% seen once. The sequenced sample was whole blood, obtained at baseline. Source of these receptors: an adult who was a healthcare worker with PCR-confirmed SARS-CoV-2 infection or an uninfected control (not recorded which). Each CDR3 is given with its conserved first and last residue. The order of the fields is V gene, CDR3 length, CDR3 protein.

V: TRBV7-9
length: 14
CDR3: CASSLDRRNTEAFF

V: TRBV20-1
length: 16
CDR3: CSAKEMLAANQETQYF

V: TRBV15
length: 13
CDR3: CATSRQRTEKLFF

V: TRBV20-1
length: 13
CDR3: CSASRGGRNEQFF

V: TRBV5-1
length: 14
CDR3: CASSAGQGPNEQYF

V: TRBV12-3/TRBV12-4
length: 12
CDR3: CASSSRLNEQFF

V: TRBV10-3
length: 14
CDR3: CAIARGTSYNEQFF

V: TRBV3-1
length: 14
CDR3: CASSQGAMTYEQYF

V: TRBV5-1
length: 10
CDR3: CASSRETQYF

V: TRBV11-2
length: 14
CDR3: CASSLEGTARQQYF

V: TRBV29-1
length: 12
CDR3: CSVGVSEETQYF

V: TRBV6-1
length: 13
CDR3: CASSGDYSYEQYF

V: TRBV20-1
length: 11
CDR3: CSAKGRNEQFF

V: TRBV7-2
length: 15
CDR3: CASSLARQGRETQYF

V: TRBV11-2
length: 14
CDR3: CASSLRDGEVEQYF

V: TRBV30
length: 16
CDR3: CAWSPRRTGLSNEQFF

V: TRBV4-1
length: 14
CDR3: CASRNGLYNSPLHF

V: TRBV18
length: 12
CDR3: CASSPGDSPLHF

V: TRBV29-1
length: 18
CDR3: CSVEVLSSVRTENHEQYF

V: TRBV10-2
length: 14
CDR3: CASRDNEVNTEAFF

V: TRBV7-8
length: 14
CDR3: CASSRGRYEETQYF

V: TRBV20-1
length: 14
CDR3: CSAYRTDSSYEQYF

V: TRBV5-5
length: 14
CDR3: CASSSKKDNQPQHF

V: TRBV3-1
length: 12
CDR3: CASSQVPYEQYF

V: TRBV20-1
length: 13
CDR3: CSARGAMNTEAFF

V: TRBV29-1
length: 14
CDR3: CSVESGPAYETQYF

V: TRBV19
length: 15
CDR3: CASSGLAGSYNEQFF

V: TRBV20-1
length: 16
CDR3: CSASPKTSGDEETQYF

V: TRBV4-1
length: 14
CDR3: CASSHPASNQPQHF

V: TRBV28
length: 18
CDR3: CASSEVVRGISGANVLTF

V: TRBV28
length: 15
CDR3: CASSWGQGAKNIQYF

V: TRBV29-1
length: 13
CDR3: CSVDLTGGNEQFF